The rows below give T cell receptor beta chains drawn from one sample of a study of blood T cell repertoires in COVID-19. The data were produced by immunoSEQ multiplex PCR, yet TCRdb's version contains in-frame clones alone and is incomplete. Here the sample spans over 300,000 clones, roughly 90% being singletons. Sequenced material: peripheral blood. Receptors originate from a man aged 18 to 29 who had recovered from COVID-19. The CDR3 runs from the conserved cysteine through the conserved F or W. Size is stated for part of the rows, as once, few or many counts, or as a class when the clone is expanded.

cdr3_length clone_size v_call cdr3_aa
17 NA TRBV30 CAWSPMRGPLNTGELFF
15 NA TRBV4-3 CASSQDRGAGTEAFF
13 NA TRBV4-3 CASSQLGGAEQFF
13 NA TRBV18 CASSPGLEDTQYF
14 NA TRBV29-1 CNLPGRAMNTEAFF
16 once TRBV19 CASSIEGAGSSYEQYF
15 NA TRBV11-2 CASSSDFISYNEQFF
15 NA TRBV4-1 CASSHPDRANTEAFF
13 once TRBV13 CASSPGLAETQYF
9 few TRBV20-1 CSSTGELFF
12 once TRBV7-9 CASSLDRGGYTF
15 NA TRBV30 CAWSVWSGSGGEQYF
12 NA TRBV10-3 CATHRGSGEAFF
14 NA TRBV7-6 CASSLEGVNTEAFF
12 NA TRBV27 CASRTFPSEQFF
12 NA TRBV25-1 CASSGGGETQYF
15 NA TRBV6-5 CASSSLGLDPYEQYF
13 NA TRBV25-1 CASSGQGATEAFF
21 NA TRBV9 CASSHGLAGEEVEGGANVLTF
14 NA TRBV5-1 CASTRTSVQETQYF
13 NA TRBV7-8 CASTTRGAYEQYF
15 NA TRBV4-2 CASSQDGGAGQPQHF
14 NA TRBV25-1 CASSEAGGNYGYTF
17 NA TRBV11-2 CASSLDQGAKVYTEAFF
15 NA TRBV18 CASSPTPAGPYEQYF
14 NA TRBV24-1 CATRTGWSKNIQYF
15 NA TRBV18 CASSPPGLANHEQFF
18 few TRBV15 CATSRGDGVEGSRQPQHF
18 NA TRBV7-3 CASSLTGRLAGEADTQYF
17 NA TRBV5-4 CASSLGTGKDTNYGYTF
14 NA TRBV30 CAWVGQGRPYEQYF
15 NA TRBV19 CASSMHSGGNQPQHF